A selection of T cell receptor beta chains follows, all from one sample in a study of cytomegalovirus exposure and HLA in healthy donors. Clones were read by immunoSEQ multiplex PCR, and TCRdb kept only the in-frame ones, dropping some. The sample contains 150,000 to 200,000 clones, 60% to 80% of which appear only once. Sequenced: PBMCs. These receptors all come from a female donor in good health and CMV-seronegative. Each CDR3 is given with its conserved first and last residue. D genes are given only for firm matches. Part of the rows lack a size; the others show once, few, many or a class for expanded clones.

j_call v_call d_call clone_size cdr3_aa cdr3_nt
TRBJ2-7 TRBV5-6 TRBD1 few CASSLEGTGLSF TGTGCCAGCAGCTTGGAAGGGACAGGCCTCTCCTTC
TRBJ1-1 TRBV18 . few CASSPGEAASEAFF TGTGCCAGCTCACCAGGAGAAGCTGCTTCTGAAGCTTTCTTT
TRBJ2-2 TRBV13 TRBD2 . CASSQGLAMGTGELFF TGTGCCAGCAGCCAAGGACTAGCGATGGGCACCGGGGAGCTGTTTTTT
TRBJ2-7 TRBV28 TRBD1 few CASRGTAAYEQYF TGTGCCAGCAGGGGGACAGCGGCCTACGAGCAGTACTTC
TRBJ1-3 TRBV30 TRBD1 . CAGTVPGNTIYF TGTGCCGGGACAGTTCCTGGAAACACCATATATTTT
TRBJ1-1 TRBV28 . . CASSGRGDLNTEAFF TGTGCCAGCAGTGGCCGGGGGGACCTGAACACTGAAGCTTTCTTT
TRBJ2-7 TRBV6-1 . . CASRSRLVLYEQYF TGTGCCAGCAGGTCGAGACTAGTCCTCTACGAGCAGTACTTC
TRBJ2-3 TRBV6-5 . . CASSYSPGVSTDTQYF TGTGCCAGCAGTTACTCTCCGGGAGTTAGCACAGATACGCAGTATTTT
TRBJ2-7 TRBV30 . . CAWSSGGTEQYF TGTGCCTGGAGTTCGGGTGGCACAGAGCAGTACTTC
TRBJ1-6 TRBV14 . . CASSHTISGQPNSPLHF TGTGCCAGCAGCCACACGATAAGCGGACAGCCGAATTCACCCCTCCACTTT
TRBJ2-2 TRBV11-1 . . CASSLRRRGGLGTGELFF TGTGCCAGCAGCTTACGGCGAAGGGGGGGCCTGGGAACCGGGGAGCTGTTTTTT
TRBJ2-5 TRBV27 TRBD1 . CASSRTGTGQETQYF TGTGCCAGCAGCCGGACAGGGACAGGGCAAGAGACCCAGTACTTC
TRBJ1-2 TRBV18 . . CASSPKAVNYGYTF TGTGCCAGCTCACCAAAAGCCGTTAACTATGGCTACACCTTC
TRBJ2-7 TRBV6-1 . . CASTFTVQGPYEQYF TGTGCCAGCACCTTTACGGTACAGGGCCCGTACGAGCAGTACTTC
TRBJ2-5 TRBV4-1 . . CASSQEAPGRGETQYF TGCGCCAGCAGCCAAGAAGCCCCCGGGAGAGGAGAGACCCAGTACTTC
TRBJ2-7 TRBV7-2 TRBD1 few CASSLGGQGRTLHYEQYF TGTGCCAGCAGCTTAGGGGGACAGGGGAGAACGCTACACTACGAGCAGTACTTC
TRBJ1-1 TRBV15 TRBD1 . CATSRDRDRGAFF TGTGCCACCAGCAGAGATAGGGACAGGGGAGCTTTCTTT
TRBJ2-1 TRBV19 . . CASSMRRDFYNEQFF TGTGCCAGTAGTATGAGACGGGACTTCTACAATGAGCAGTTCTTC
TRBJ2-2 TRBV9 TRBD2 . CASSAGTSVYTGELFF TGTGCCAGCAGCGCCGGGACTAGCGTATACACCGGGGAGCTGTTTTTT
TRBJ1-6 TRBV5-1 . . CASSLGAGGNNSPLHF TGCGCCAGCAGCTTGGGGGCGGGAGGAAATAATTCACCCCTCCACTTT
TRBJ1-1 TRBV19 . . CASFGPGRENTEAFF TGTGCCAGTTTTGGCCCGGGCAGGGAGAACACTGAAGCTTTCTTT
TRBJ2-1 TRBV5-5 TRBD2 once CASSSSGTSGRGLGEQFF TGTGCCAGCAGCTCCTCCGGGACTAGCGGGAGAGGGCTGGGTGAGCAGTTCTTC
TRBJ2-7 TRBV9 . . CASGGGAYEQYF TGTGCCAGCGGTGGCGGTGCCTACGAGCAGTACTTC
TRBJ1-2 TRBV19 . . CASRAGGKGYTF TGTGCCAGTCGGGCAGGAGGAAAGGGCTACACCTTC
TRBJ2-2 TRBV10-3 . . CAISADGSMDTGELFF TGTGCCATCAGTGCGGACGGGAGTATGGACACCGGGGAGCTGTTTTTT
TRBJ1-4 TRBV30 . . CAWANKEKLFF TGTGCCTGGGCTAATAAGGAAAAACTGTTTTTT
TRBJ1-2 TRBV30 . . CAWRRLPNYGYTF TGTGCCTGGAGGAGGCTACCTAACTATGGCTACACCTTC
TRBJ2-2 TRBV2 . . CASREMEQSGELFF TGTGCCAGCAGGGAGATGGAGCAATCCGGGGAGCTGTTTTTT
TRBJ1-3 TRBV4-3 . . CASSQGRGESSGNTIYF TGCGCCAGCAGCCAAGGGCGCGGGGAGTCCTCTGGAAACACCATATATTTT
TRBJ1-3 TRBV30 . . CAWSITLSGNTIYF TGTGCCTGGAGTATCACTCTCTCTGGAAACACCATATATTTT
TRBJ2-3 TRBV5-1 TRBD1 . CASSPRQGAGTDTQYF TGCGCCAGCAGCCCTAGACAGGGGGCGGGCACAGATACGCAGTATTTT
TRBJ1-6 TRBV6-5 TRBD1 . CASKGQGTESPLHF TGTGCCAGCAAGGGACAGGGAACCGAATCACCCCTCCACTTT
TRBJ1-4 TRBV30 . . CAWSKRGGTNEKLFF TGTGCCTGGAGTAAGCGAGGTGGCACTAATGAAAAACTGTTTTTT
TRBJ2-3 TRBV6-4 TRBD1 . CASSDSPRQGSDTQYF TGTGCCAGCAGTGACTCTCCTAGACAGGGTTCAGATACGCAGTATTTT
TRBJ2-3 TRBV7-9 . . CASSLGQTSTDTQYF TGTGCCAGCAGCTTAGGCCAGACTAGCACAGATACGCAGTATTTT
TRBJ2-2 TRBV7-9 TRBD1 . CASKGARGPTGELFF TGTGCCAGCAAGGGGGCCCGGGGACCGACCGGGGAGCTGTTTTTT
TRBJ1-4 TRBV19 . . CASSHRTEKLFF TGTGCCAGTAGTCATCGGACAGAAAAACTGTTTTTT
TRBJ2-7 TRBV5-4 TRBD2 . CASSPFSGSLTYEQYF TGTGCCAGCAGCCCCTTTAGCGGGAGCCTAACCTACGAGCAGTACTTC
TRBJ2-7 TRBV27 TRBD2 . CASSYGRAHYEQYF TGTGCCAGCAGTTACGGGAGGGCCCACTACGAGCAGTACTTC
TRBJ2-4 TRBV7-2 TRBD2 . CASSFPLAGVKNIQYF TGTGCCAGCAGCTTTCCCCTAGCGGGAGTCAAAAACATTCAGTACTTC
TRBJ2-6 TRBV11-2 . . CASLPVRGANVLTF TGTGCCAGCCTCCCCGTGCGAGGAGCCAACGTCCTGACTTTC
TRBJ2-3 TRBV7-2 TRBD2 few CASSLSSGGPTDTQYF TGTGCCAGCAGCTTATCCAGCGGGGGGCCCACAGATACGCAGTATTTT
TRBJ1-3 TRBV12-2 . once CASRLKNAGPKRGQGAPGNTIYF TGTGCAAGTCGCTTAAAGAACGCGGGCCCGAAGAGGGGACAGGGGGCCCCTGGAAACACCATATATTTT
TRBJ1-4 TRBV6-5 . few CASSYKTGNEKLFF TGTGCCAGCAGTTACAAGACAGGAAATGAAAAACTGTTTTTT
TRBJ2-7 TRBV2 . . CASSLLEGGREQYF TGTGCCAGCAGTCTTCTTGAGGGAGGTCGCGAGCAGTACTTC
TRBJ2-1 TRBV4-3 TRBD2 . CASSQDPTSALYNEQFF TGCGCCAGCAGCCAAGATCCCACTAGCGCGCTCTACAATGAGCAGTTCTTC
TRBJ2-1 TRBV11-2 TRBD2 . CASSLDPSGISEQFF TGTGCCAGCAGCTTAGACCCTAGCGGGATCAGTGAGCAGTTCTTC
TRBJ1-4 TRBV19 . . CASGQSNEKLFF TGTGCCAGTGGACAGAGTAATGAAAAACTGTTTTTT
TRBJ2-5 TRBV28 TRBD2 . CASSFSGGAGETQYF TGTGCCAGCAGCTTTAGCGGGGGGGCGGGGGAGACCCAGTACTTC
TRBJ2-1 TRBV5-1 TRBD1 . CASSLTGTGGNNEQFF TGCGCCAGCAGCCTAACCGGGACAGGGGGCAATAATGAGCAGTTCTTC